These 18 T cell receptor beta chains were all obtained from the same sample, sequenced in a study of cytomegalovirus exposure and HLA in healthy donors. The PCR was carried out with 60 Vbeta primers and 13 Jbeta primers. This table comes from immunoSEQ multiplex PCR, and its TCRdb copy is limited to in-frame clones, with some not included. The sample shows some 70,000 clones, roughly four fifths of them seen only once. Sequencing was carried out using PBMCs. The receptors were gathered from a man between 18 and 29 years old in good health and CMV-seronegative.

This sequence joins TRBV7-9 and TRBJ2-1, with 10 bases matching TRBD2. Trimming removed 1 base from V and 10 bases from J; junction bases left unmatched: 7. The CDR3 loop spans 15 amino acids. Per germline, CDR1 SEHNR and CDR2 FQNEAQ (reference sequence). The CDR3 DNA is TGTGCCAGCAGCTTAGGCCTAGCGGGAGACAGGGAGCAGTTCTTC. Protein: CASSLGLAGDREQFF.

The J gene is TRBJ1-1, the V gene TRBV7-2, with D possibly matching TRBD1 (5 bases). Germline V gene data show CDR1 as SGHTA and CDR2 as FQGNSA. The CDR3 spans 13 residues. V was cut by 1 base and J by 5 bases, with 8 bases left in between. CDR3 loop: CASSLGGGTEAFF. The CDR3 DNA reads TGTGCCAGCAGCTTAGGGGGGGGGACTGAAGCTTTCTTT.

The chain combines TRBV19 with TRBJ1-1; D is unresolved. The CDR3 sequence is 11 residues long. CDR1 and CDR2 (germline): LNHDA, SQIVND (reference sequence). With 7 bases removed from V and 1 base from J, the gap between germline ends came to 4 bases. This CDR3 reads CASTKNTEAFF. Here the CDR3 DNA reads TGTGCCAGTACTAAGAACACTGAAGCTTTCTTT.

This clone occurred a few times. This sequence joins TRBV19 and TRBJ2-3; 7 nucleotides agree with TRBD1. The junction had 2 bases not matched to a gene; V was cut back by 5 bases and J by 0 bases. This CDR3 is built from 14 residues. Germline-derived CDR1 and CDR2 are LNHDA and SQIVND (reference sequence). CDR3 sequence reads: CASSLQGSTDTQYF. Written as DNA, the CDR3 is TGTGCCAGTAGTTTACAGGGGAGCACAGATACGCAGTATTTT.

V gene TRBV5-1 combines with J gene TRBJ2-3, with 7 bases lining up with TRBD1. Trimming at V came to 4 bases and at J to 6 bases, leaving 8 bases not matched to a gene. CDR3 length equals 14 residues. Looked up from germline, CDR1 is SGHRS and CDR2 is YFSETQ. CDR3 sequence: CASSRDSSTDTQYF. The CDR3 DNA follows: TGCGCCAGCAGCCGGGACAGTTCAACGGATACGCAGTATTTT.

This chain links TRBV5-1 with TRBJ1-2, with TRBD1 as a possible D gene (5 bases). V lost 0 bases and J lost 6, with 9 bases in between. The germline V gene encodes CDR1 SGHRS and CDR2 YFSETQ. The CDR3 has 13 amino acids. CDR3 coding DNA: TGCGCCAGCAGCTTGGGTCAGGGTGATGGCTACACCTTC. This translates into CASSLGQGDGYTF.

This chain joins TRBV2 and TRBJ1-2; the match to TRBD1 covers 9 bases. The CDR3 runs 14 residues. The germline CDR1 and CDR2 sequences are SNHLY and FYNNEI. J was trimmed by 0 bases and V by 8 bases; bases with no gene match: 4. CDR3 in DNA: TGTGCCAGCCCGGGACAGGGAGCTAACTATGGCTACACCTTC. Encoded protein: CASPGQGANYGYTF.

The chain is built from TRBV7-2 and TRBJ1-1; TRBD1 might be the D (6 bases). The germline V gene has CDR1 SGHTA and CDR2 FQGNSA. The CDR3 is 13 amino acids. V was clipped by 2 bases and J by 5 bases, with 9 bases between them. The CDR3 loop is CASSLRGGTEAFF. The CDR3 DNA reads TGTGCCAGCAGCTTAAGGGGGGGTACTGAAGCTTTCTTT.

The chain uses TRBV25-1 and TRBJ2-7, with 7 bases that match TRBD1. Germline CDR1 and CDR2: MGHDK and SYGVNS. CDR3 length equals 13 residues. V lost 6 bases and J lost 5; bases outside the gene matches: 7. This CDR3 is CASRTGNSNEQYF. As DNA, the CDR3 is TGTGCCAGCAGGACAGGGAATAGTAACGAGCAGTACTTC.

This rearrangement joins TRBV27 to TRBJ2-7, with D hard to call. Germline V gene data show CDR1 as MNHEY and CDR2 as SMNVEV (reference sequence). CDR3 length equals 14 residues. Trimming left V 10 bases short and J 1 base short, with 17 bases between. The CDR3 is CATATRSLSYEQYF. In DNA, the CDR3 is TGTGCCACCGCAACAAGGTCACTATCCTACGAGCAGTACTTC.

This chain connects TRBV11-2 to TRBJ2-7, with TRBD2 as a possible D gene (7 bases). V was pared by 10 bases and J by 2 bases, with 21 bases between. CDR3 length equals 15 residues. Germline CDR1 and CDR2: SGHAT and FQNNGV. The CDR3 loop reads CATQGGVEGAYEQYF. CDR3 in DNA: TGTGCCACCCAAGGGGGGGTGGAGGGTGCCTACGAGCAGTACTTC.

This sequence joins TRBV11-2 and TRBJ2-7; D is unresolved. There are 15 residues in the CDR3. V lost 3 bases and J lost 1, with 13 bases in between. Per germline, CDR1 SGHAT and CDR2 FQNNGV. The CDR3 spells CASSFAIQRSYEQYF. The CDR3 DNA reads as TGTGCCAGCAGCTTCGCTATACAGAGATCCTACGAGCAGTACTTC.

The chain couples TRBV27 to TRBJ2-7, with TRBD2 as a possible D gene (5 bases). V lost 5 bases, J lost 5 bases, and 16 bases lay in between. The CDR3 totals 14 residues. Per germline, CDR1 MNHEY and CDR2 SMNVEV (reference sequence). CDR3 in DNA: TGTGCCAGCAGTCTCGGACTGGGAACACACGAGCAGTACTTC. Encoded protein: CASSLGLGTHEQYF.

The chain couples TRBV13 to TRBJ2-7, with 7 positions matching TRBD2. V was pared by 6 bases and J by 0 bases, with 11 bases of the junction left unmatched. Germline values: CDR1 PRHDT, CDR2 FYEKMQ (reference sequence). The CDR3 runs to 16 residues. The CDR3 reads CASRGVAGAVSYEQYF. The CDR3 bases are TGTGCCAGCAGGGGGGTTGCGGGAGCTGTCTCCTACGAGCAGTACTTC.

The chain has TRBV5-6 and TRBJ1-3; TRBD1 matches at 9 bases. CDR3 length: 15 amino acids. Germline lookup yields CDR1 SGHDT and CDR2 YYEEEE. Unmatched junction bases numbered 2, after V lost 0 bases and J lost 4 bases. The CDR3 DNA reads as TGTGCCAGCAGCTTGGTTGGGACAGGGGGAAACACCATATATTTT. Protein product: CASSLVGTGGNTIYF.

The genes are TRBV6-1 and TRBJ1-2; 7 nucleotides agree with TRBD1. CDR3 length equals 17 residues. Germline V CDR1 and CDR2: MNHNS, SASEGT. V was clipped by 3 bases and J by 4 bases; unmatched bases: 14. The CDR3 reads CASSEKAGTAWVYGYTF. In DNA, the CDR3 is TGTGCCAGCAGTGAGAAAGCCGGGACAGCCTGGGTCTATGGCTACACCTTC.

V and J are TRBV28 and TRBJ2-1; TRBD2 agrees at 9 bases. The CDR3 sequence is 16 residues long. With V trimmed by 3 bases and J by 3 bases, 6 bases remained unmatched. CDR1 and CDR2 from the germline V gene are MDHEN and SYDVKM. CDR3 protein: CASSFGTSGYYNEQFF. The CDR3 bases are TGTGCCAGCAGTTTCGGTACTAGCGGGTACTACAATGAGCAGTTCTTC.

The gene calls are TRBV9 and TRBJ2-7; 14 bases agree with TRBD2. The germline V gene has CDR1 SGDLS and CDR2 YYNGEE. The CDR3 runs to 16 residues. Losses at the gene ends were 0 bases for V and 6 bases for J; bases not matched to a gene: 5. The CDR3 protein is CASSVDGLAGGREQYF. The CDR3 region has the DNA TGTGCCAGCAGCGTAGACGGACTAGCGGGGGGACGCGAGCAGTACTTC.